This record concerns one TCR beta chain sequence. Its cognate antigen is unknown. The data are from a study of OX40 agonist ivuxolimab in advanced cancers. Study observations and caveats: The antigens recognized by the expanded peripheral T cells, that is their antigen specificity, were not determined.

Only in-frame clones appear in the TCRdb table, and some are missing; sequencing was by immunoSEQ multiplex PCR. The sample includes roughly 69,000 clones, 84% of them seen just once. The V and J ends lost 4 bases and 7 bases respectively, with 12 bases between them. Looked up from germline, CDR1 is SGHKS and CDR2 is YYEKEE (reference sequence). The CDR3 contains 13 residues. The sequenced sample was CD4+ or CD8+ T cells sorted from blood, obtained in a trial of the OX40 agonist ivuxolimab. The source of this sequence is an adult with an advanced solid tumor such as melanoma, head and neck, liver or kidney cancer. V and J are TRBV5-5 and TRBJ1-5, with D maybe TRBD1 (5 bases). CDR3 DNA sequence: TGTGCCAGCAGCGTAGCCCAGGGACAGCCCCAGCATTTT. It specifies CASSVAQGQPQHF. Combining the CDR3 with reference TRBV5-5 and TRBJ1-5 gives the whole variable domain DAGVTQSPTHLIKTRGQQVTLRCSPISGHKSVSWYQQVLGQGPQFIFQYYEKEERGRGNFPDRFSARQFPNYSSELNVNALLLGDSALYLCASSVAQGQPQHFGDGTRLSIL.